This T cell receptor (beta chain) was sequenced in a study of blood T cell repertoires in COVID-19. Study background: Spain, Italy and the United States supplied samples that represented acute and convalescent COVID-19. From T cells, B-cell-depleted T cells, or PBMCs came the material, which was cDNA or gDNA.

Only in-frame clones appear in the TCRdb table, and some are missing; sequencing was by immunoSEQ multiplex PCR. The sample yields a few hundred thousand clones, 65% to 90% seen once. There are 17 residues in the CDR3. The V end was cut by 4 bases, the J end by 0 bases, with 13 bases between. Germline values: CDR1 MDHEN, CDR2 SYDVKM. The clonotype was recovered from a woman in her forties with acute COVID-19. The rearrangement joins TRBV28 to TRBJ1-6; D gene ambiguous. What was sequenced was PBMCs or T cells enriched from blood (not recorded which). CDR3 sequence reads: CASSSRRMSSYNSPLHF. CDR3 in DNA: TGTGCCAGCAGTTCCCGGAGGATGAGCTCCTATAATTCACCCCTCCACTTT. The full variable domain, with the rest looked up from reference TRBV28 and TRBJ1-6, is DVKVTQSSRYLVKRTGEKVFLECVQDMDHENMFWYRQDPGLGLRLIYFSYDVKMKEKGDIPEGYSVSREKKERFSLILESASTNQTSMYLCASSSRRMSSYNSPLHFGNGTRLTVT.